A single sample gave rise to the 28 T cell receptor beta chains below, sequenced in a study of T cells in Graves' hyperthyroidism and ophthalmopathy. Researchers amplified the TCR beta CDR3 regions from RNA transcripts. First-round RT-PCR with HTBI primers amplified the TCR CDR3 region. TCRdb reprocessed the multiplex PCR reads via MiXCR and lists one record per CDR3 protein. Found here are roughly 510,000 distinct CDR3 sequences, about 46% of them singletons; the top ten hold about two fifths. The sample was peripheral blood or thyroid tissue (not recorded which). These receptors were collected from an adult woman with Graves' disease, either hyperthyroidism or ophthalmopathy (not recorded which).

CDR3 DNA sequence: TGCAGCGTGGCGGGACAGGGTGGAAAGACCCAGTACTTC. It encodes CSVAGQGGKTQYF. The V call is TRBV29-1, the J call TRBJ2-5; TRBD1 matches at 9 bases. CDR3 length: 13 amino acids. Germline assignment: CDR1 SQVTM and CDR2 ANQGSEA. After removal of 6 bases from V and 6 bases from J, the junction contained 8 bases not matched to a gene.

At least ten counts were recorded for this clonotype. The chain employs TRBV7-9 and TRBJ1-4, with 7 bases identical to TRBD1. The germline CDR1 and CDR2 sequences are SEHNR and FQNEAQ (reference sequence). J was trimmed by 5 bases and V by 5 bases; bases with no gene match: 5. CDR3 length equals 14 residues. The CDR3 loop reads CASSVTGANEKLFF. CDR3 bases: TGTGCCAGCAGCGTAACAGGGGCCAATGAAAAACTGTTTTTT.

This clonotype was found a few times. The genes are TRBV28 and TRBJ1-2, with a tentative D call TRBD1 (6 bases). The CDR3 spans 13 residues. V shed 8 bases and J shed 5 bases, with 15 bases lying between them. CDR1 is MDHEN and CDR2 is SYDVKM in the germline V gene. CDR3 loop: CASEIKRGYGYTF. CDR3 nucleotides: TGTGCCAGCGAAATCAAGAGGGGGTATGGCTACACCTTC.

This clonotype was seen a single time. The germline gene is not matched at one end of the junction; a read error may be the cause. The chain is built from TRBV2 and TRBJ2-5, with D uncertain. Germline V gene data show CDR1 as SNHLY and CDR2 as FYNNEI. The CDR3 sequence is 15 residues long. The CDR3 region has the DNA TGTGCCACCAGTTCGTCAATTCGGACGTTTGAGACCCAGTACTTC. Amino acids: CATSSSIRTFETQYF.

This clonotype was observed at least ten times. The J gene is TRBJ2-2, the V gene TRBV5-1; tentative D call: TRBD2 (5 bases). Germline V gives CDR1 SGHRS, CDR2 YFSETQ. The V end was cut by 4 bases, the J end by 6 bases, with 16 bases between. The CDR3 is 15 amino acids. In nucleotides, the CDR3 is TGCGCCAGCAGCCACGGACTGTTTTCCCCCGGGGAGCTGTTTTTT. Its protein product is CASSHGLFSPGELFF.

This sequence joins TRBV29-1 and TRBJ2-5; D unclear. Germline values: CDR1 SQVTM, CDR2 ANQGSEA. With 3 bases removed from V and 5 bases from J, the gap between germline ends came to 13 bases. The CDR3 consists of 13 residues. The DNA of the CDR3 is TGCAGCGTTGATCCCCAAGCCCAGGAGACCCAGTACTTC. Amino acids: CSVDPQAQETQYF.

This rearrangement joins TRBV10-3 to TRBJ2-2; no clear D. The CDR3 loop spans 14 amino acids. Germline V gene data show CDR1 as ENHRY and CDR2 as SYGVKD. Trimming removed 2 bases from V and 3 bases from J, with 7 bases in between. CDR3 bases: TGTGCCATCAGTGAGCAGACTTACACCGGGGAGCTGTTTTTT. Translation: CAISEQTYTGELFF.

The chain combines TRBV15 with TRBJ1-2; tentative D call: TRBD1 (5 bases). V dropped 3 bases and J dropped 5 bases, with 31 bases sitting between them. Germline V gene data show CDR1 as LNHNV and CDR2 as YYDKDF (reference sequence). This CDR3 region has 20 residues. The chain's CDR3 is CATSRTFSGLAGVVKYGYTF. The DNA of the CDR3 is TGTGCCACCAGCAGGACGTTTTCGGGACTAGCGGGAGTCGTAAAGTATGGCTACACCTTC.

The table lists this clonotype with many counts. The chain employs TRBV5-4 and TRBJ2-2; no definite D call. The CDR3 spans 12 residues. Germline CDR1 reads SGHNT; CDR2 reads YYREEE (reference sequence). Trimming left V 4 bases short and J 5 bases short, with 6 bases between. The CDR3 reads CASSVATGELFF. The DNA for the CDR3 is TGTGCCAGCAGCGTAGCTACCGGGGAGCTGTTTTTT.

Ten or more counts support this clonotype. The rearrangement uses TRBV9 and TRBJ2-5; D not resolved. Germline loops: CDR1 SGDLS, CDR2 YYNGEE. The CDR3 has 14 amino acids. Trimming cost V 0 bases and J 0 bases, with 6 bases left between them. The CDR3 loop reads CASSVEHDQETQYF. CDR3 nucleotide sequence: TGTGCCAGCAGCGTAGAACATGACCAAGAGACCCAGTACTTC.

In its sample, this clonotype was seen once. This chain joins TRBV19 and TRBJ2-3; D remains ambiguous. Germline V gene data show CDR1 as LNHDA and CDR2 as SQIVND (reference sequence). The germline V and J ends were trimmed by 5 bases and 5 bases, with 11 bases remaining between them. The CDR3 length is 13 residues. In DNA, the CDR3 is TGTGCCAGTAGTTCCGGCCCTGGAGATACGCAGTATTTT. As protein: CASSSGPGDTQYF.

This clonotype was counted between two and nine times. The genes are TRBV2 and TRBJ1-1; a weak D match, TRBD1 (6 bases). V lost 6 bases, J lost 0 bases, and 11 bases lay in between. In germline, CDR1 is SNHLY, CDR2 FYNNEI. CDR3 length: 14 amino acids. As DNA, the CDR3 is TGTGCCAGCAGGACAGGCTCTCTGAACACTGAAGCTTTCTTT. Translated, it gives CASRTGSLNTEAFF.

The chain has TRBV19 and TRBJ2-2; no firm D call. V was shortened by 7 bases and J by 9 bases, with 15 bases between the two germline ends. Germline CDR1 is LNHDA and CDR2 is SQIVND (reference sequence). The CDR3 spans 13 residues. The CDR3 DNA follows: TGTGCCAGTAACTCCCCCAGGAGATGGGAGCTGTTTTTT. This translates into CASNSPRRWELFF.

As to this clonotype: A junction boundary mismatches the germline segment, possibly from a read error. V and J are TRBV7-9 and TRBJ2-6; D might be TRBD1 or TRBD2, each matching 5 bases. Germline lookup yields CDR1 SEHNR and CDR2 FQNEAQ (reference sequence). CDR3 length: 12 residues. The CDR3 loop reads CASSHRGNVLTF. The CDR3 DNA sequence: TGTGCCAGCAGCCACCGGGGCAACGTCCTGACCTTC.

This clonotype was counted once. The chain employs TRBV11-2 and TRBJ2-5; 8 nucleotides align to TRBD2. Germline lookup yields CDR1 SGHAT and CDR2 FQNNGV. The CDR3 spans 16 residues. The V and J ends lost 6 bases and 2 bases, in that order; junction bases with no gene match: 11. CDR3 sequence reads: CASSESGLAGQETQYF. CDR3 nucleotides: TGTGCCAGCAGTGAGTCAGGGCTAGCGGGTCAAGAGACCCAGTACTTC.

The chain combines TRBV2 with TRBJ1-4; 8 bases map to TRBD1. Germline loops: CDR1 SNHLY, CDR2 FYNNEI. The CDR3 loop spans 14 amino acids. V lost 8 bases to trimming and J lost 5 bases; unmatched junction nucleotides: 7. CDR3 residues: CASGRQGRNEKLFF. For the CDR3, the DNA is TGTGCCAGCGGGAGACAGGGGAGAAATGAAAAACTGTTTTTT.

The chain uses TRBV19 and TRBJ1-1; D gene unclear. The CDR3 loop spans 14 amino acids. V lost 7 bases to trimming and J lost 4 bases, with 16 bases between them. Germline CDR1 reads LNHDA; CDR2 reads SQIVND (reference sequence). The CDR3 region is CASKEGFSGTEAFF. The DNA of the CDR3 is TGTGCCAGTAAGGAAGGGTTCTCGGGCACTGAAGCTTTCTTT.

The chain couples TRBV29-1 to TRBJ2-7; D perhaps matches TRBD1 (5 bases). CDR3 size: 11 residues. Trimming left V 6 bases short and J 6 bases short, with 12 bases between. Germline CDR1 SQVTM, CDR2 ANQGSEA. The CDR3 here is CSVRATGEQYF. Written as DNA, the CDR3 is TGCAGCGTCCGAGCCACAGGCGAGCAGTACTTC.

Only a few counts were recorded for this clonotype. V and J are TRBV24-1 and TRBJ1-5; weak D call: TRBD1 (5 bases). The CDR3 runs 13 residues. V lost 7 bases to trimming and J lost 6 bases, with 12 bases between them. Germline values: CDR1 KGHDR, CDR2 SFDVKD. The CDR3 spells CATSIGGGQPQHF. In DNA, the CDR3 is TGTGCCACCAGCATCGGGGGAGGTCAGCCCCAGCATTTT.

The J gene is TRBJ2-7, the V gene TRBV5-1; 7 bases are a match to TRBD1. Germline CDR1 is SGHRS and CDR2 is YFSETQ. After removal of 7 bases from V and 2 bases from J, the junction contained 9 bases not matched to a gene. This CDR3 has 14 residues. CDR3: CASARMGQTYEQYF. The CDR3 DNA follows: TGCGCCAGCGCAAGGATGGGACAGACCTACGAGCAGTACTTC.

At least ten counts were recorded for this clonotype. The CDR3 reads CASSIVPRADTEAFF. The CDR3 region has the DNA TGTGCCAGTAGTATAGTACCCCGCGCGGACACTGAAGCTTTCTTT. The J gene is TRBJ1-1, the V gene TRBV19; D is undetermined. Trimming stripped 1 base from V and 3 bases from J, with 12 bases between. Per the germline V gene, CDR1 is LNHDA and CDR2 is SQIVND (reference sequence). This CDR3 is 15 amino acids long. The full variable domain, rest sourced from reference TRBV19 and TRBJ1-1, is DGGITQSPKYLFRKEGQNVTLSCEQNLNHDAMYWYRQDPGQGLRLIYYSQIVNDFQKGDIAEGYSVSREKKESFPLTVTSAQKNPTAFYLCASSIVPRADTEAFFGQGTRLTVV.

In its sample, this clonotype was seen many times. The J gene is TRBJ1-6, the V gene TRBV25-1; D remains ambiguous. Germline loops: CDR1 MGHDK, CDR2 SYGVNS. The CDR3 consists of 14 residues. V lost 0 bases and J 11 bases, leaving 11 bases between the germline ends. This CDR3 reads CASSEYPPGTPLHF. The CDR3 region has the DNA TGTGCCAGCAGTGAATACCCCCCGGGGACACCCCTCCACTTT.

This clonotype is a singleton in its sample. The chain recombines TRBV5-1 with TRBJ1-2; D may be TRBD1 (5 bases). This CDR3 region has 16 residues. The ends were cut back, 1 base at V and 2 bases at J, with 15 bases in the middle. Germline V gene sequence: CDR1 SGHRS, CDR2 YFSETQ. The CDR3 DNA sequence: TGCGCCAGCAGCTTGTTGCCCGGGACCCCGAACTATGGCTACACCTTC. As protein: CASSLLPGTPNYGYTF.

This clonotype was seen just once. The CDR3: CASKTGAPSLRANVLTF. The DNA of the CDR3 is TGTGCCAGCAAAACTGGGGCCCCTTCTCTACGGGCCAACGTCCTGACTTTC. V is TRBV7-9 and J is TRBJ2-6; possible D gene TRBD1, 5 bases. Trimming removed 7 bases from V and 5 bases from J, with 21 bases in between. The CDR3 loop spans 17 amino acids. Germline V gene data show CDR1 as SEHNR and CDR2 as FQNEAQ (reference sequence). Full variable domain (remainder filled in from reference TRBV7-9 and TRBJ2-6): DTGVSQNPRHKITKRGQNVTFRCDPISEHNRLYWYRQTLGQGPEFLTYFQNEAQLEKSRLLSDRFSAERPKGSFSTLEIQRTEQGDSAMYLCASKTGAPSLRANVLTFGAGSRLTVL.

In DNA form, the CDR3 reads TGCAGTGCTAGGATAGACGAGCAGTACTTC. Encoded protein: CSARIDEQYF. V gene TRBV20-1 combines with J gene TRBJ2-7; D unresolved. The CDR3 has 10 residues. V was shortened by 3 bases and J by 5 bases, with 5 bases between the two germline ends. The germline V gene encodes CDR1 DFQATT and CDR2 SNEGSKA (reference sequence).

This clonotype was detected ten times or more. The CDR3 protein is CASSFSTGVNTEAFF. CDR3 DNA sequence: TGCGCCAGCAGCTTCTCGACAGGGGTGAACACTGAAGCTTTCTTT. The J gene is TRBJ1-1, the V gene TRBV5-1; 8 nucleotides align to TRBD1. This CDR3 is 15 amino acids long. Germline V lookup: CDR1 SGHRS, CDR2 YFSETQ. J lost 0 bases, V lost 2 bases, and 3 bases had no gene match.

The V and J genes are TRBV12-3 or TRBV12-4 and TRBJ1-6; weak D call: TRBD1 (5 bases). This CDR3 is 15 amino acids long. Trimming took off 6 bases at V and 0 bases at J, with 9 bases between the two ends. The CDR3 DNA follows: TGTGCCAGCAGGCTTGACAGCTCCTATAATTCACCCCTCCACTTT. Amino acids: CASRLDSSYNSPLHF.

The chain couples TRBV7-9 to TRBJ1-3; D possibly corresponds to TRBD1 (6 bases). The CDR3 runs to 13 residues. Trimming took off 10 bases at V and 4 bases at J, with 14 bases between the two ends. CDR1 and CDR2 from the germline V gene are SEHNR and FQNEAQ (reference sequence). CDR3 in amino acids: CATSSGAGNTIYF. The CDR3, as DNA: TGTGCCACCTCTTCGGGGGCGGGAAACACCATATATTTT.